Included here is one T cell receptor (beta chain) sequence, with context. Antigen unknown. A 1 in 200,000 to 1 in 1 million T cell depth was the sequencing target. Profiling relied on immunoSEQ multiplex PCR, and the TCRdb table lists in-frame clones only, not all of them. The sample has more than 85,000 clones; roughly three quarters are singletons. This entry belongs to a study of cytotoxic CD8 clonotypes in ibrutinib-treated CLL. As for the study in general: Among responders, roughly 25 were partial and 2 complete; after median roughly 68 months, approximately 15 stayed remitted and approximately 12 progressed.

The CDR3 loop spans 16 amino acids. Germline values: CDR1 MGHRA, CDR2 YSYEKL. The germline V and J ends were trimmed by 0 bases and 0 bases, with 11 bases remaining between them. Findings of the study overall: At progression, clonality fell back toward baseline after rising at ibrutinib response. Baseline clonality, above age-matched healthy donor levels, tracked circulating CD8+ T-cell counts.

This receptor was obtained from a human donor with chronic lymphocytic leukemia. The V gene is TRBV4-1, the J gene TRBJ1-1; TRBD1 is a possible D gene (5 bases). Sample: PBMCs, taken after 24 months of ibrutinib treatment. The CDR3 DNA follows: TGCGCCAGCAGCCAAGATCTTGGGGGGGTGAACACTGAAGCTTTCTTT. Translation gives CASSQDLGGVNTEAFF.